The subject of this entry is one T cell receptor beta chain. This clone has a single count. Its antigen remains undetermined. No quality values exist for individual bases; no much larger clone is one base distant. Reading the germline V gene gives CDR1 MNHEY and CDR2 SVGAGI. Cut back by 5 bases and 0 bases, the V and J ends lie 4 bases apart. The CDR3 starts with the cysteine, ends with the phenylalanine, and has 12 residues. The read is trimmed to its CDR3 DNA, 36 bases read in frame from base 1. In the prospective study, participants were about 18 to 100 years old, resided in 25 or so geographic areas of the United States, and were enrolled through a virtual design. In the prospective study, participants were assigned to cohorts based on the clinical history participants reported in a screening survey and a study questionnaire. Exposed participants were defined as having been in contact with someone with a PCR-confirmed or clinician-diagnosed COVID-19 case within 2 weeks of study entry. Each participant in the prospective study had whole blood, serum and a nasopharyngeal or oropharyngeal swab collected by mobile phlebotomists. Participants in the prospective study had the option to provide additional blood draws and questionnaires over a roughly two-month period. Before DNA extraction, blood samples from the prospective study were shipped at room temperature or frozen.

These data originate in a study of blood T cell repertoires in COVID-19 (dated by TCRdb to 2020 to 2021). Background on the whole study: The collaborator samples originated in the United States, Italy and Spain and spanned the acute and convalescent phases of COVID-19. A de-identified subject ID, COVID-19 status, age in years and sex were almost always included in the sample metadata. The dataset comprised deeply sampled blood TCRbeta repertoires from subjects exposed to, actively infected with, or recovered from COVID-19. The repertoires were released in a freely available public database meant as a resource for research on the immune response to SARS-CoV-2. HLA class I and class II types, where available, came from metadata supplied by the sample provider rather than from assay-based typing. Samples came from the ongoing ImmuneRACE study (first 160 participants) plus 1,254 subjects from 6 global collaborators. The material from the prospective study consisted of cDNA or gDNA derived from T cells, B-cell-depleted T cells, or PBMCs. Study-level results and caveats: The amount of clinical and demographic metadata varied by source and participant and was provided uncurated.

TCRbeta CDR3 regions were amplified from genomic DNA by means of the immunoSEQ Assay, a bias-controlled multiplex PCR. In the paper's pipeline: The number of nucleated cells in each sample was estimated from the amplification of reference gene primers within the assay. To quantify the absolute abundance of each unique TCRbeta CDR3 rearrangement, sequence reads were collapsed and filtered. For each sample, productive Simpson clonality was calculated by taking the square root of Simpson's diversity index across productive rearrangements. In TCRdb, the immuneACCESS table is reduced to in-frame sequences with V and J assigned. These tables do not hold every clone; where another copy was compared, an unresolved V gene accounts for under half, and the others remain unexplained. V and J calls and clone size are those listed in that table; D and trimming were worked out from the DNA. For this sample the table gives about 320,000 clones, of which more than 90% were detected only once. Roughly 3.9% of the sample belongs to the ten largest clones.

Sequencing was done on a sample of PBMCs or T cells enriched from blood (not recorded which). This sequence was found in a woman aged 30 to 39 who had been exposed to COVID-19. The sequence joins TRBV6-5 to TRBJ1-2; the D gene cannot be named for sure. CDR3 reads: CASSRSNYGYTF. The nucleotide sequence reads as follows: TGTGCCAGCAGTCGGTCTAACTATGGCTACACCTTC.